The 23 T cell receptor beta chains reported below all come from one sample, sequenced in a study of cytotoxic CD8 clonotypes in ibrutinib-treated CLL. Data came from immunoSEQ multiplex PCR; TCRdb stores just in-frame clones and leaves some out. The repertoire includes around 140,000 clones, approximately 83% of them detected once, and approximately 2% sits in the top ten. This specimen consisted of PBMCs, obtained after 24 months of ibrutinib treatment. The receptors stem from a human donor with chronic lymphocytic leukemia.

The rearrangement uses TRBV2 and TRBJ2-7; D is undetermined. This CDR3 is built from 12 residues. Between the trimmed V and J ends, which lost 6 bases and 3 bases, there was a span of 9 bases. Germline assignment: CDR1 SNHLY and CDR2 FYNNEI. The CDR3 nucleotides read TGTGCCAGCAGGAGGAGTAGCTACGAGCAGTACTTC. Translating gives CASRRSSYEQYF.

The V gene is TRBV5-4, the J gene TRBJ1-2; 9 bases are a match to TRBD1. Losses at the gene ends were 10 bases for V and 3 bases for J; bases not matched to a gene: 7. This CDR3 contains 13 residues. Germline lookup yields CDR1 SGHNT and CDR2 YYREEE (reference sequence). CDR3 bases: TGTGCCGCGGGACAGGGAGGTGACTATGGCTACACCTTC. Translation: CAAGQGGDYGYTF.

This clone has only a few counts. V gene TRBV19 combines with J gene TRBJ2-7; 7 bases map to TRBD2. J gave up 1 base and V 6 bases, and 6 bases lay outside the gene matches. Per germline, CDR1 LNHDA and CDR2 SQIVND (reference sequence). This CDR3 spans 14 amino acids. Written as DNA, the CDR3 is TGTGCCAGTAGCCTGGGAGGGAGGTCCTACGAGCAGTACTTC. Translating it yields CASSLGGRSYEQYF.

The CDR3 spells CASSVDLVDTIYF. The CDR3 coding sequence is TGTGCCAGCAGCGTAGACCTCGTGGACACCATATATTTT. This rearrangement joins TRBV9 to TRBJ1-3; D is undetermined. Germline CDR1 is SGDLS and CDR2 is YYNGEE. The CDR3 is made up of 13 amino acids. V was shortened by 0 bases and J by 8 bases, with 9 bases between the two germline ends.

V gene TRBV2 combines with J gene TRBJ2-1; D is uncertain. The CDR3 contains 11 residues. V dropped 6 bases and J dropped 11 bases, with 11 bases sitting between them. From germline, CDR1 is SNHLY and CDR2 FYNNEI. The CDR3 reads CASSLGLKQFF. DNA of the CDR3: TGTGCCAGCAGCTTGGGGTTGAAGCAGTTCTTC.

The rearrangement links TRBV19 to TRBJ2-1; D is uncertain. The germline V gene has CDR1 LNHDA and CDR2 SQIVND (reference sequence). V lost 3 bases and J lost 5, with 14 bases in between. The CDR3 has 15 amino acids. This CDR3 is CASSIKLTPNNEQFF. In DNA form, the CDR3 reads TGTGCCAGTAGTATCAAGCTCACGCCAAACAATGAGCAGTTCTTC.

This clone appeared a single time. The chain carries TRBV28 and TRBJ1-1; D might be TRBD1 (6 bases). The CDR3 has 14 amino acids. V dropped 5 bases and J dropped 5 bases, with 15 bases sitting between them. Germline CDR1 is MDHEN and CDR2 is SYDVKM. CDR3 sequence reads: CASSPAGTMTEAFF. CDR3 nucleotides: TGTGCCAGCAGTCCCGCGGGGACAATGACTGAAGCTTTCTTT.

V and J are TRBV12-5 and TRBJ2-3; 9 bases line up with TRBD1. The germline V gene has CDR1 LGHNT and CDR2 FRNRAP. The CDR3 consists of 14 residues. The V segment lost 7 bases and the J segment 3 bases; nucleotides outside the gene matches: 5. The CDR3, as DNA: TGTGCTAGTGCCCTCGGGACAGGGACAGATACGCAGTATTTT. Translation: CASALGTGTDTQYF. Variable domain in full (rest from reference TRBV12-5 and TRBJ2-3): DARVTQTPRHKVTEMGQEVTMRCQPILGHNTVFWYRQTMMQGLELLAYFRNRAPLDDSGMPKDRFSAEMPDATLATLKIQPSEPRDSAVYFCASALGTGTDTQYFGPGTRLTVL.

The rearrangement joins TRBV7-3 to TRBJ2-7; no reliable D call. V shed 5 bases and J shed 3 bases, with 8 bases lying between them. This CDR3 region has 12 residues. Per germline, CDR1 SGHTA and CDR2 FQGTGA. The CDR3 spells CASSPTGYEQYF. The CDR3 DNA reads TGTGCCAGCAGCCCCACCGGCTACGAGCAGTACTTC.

This clone was recorded a few times. The chain recombines TRBV30 with TRBJ1-2, with 7 bases fitting TRBD1. Germline V gives CDR1 GTSNPN, CDR2 SVGIG (reference sequence). The CDR3 is made up of 13 amino acids. Trimming took 4 bases from V and 8 from J; bases not matched to a gene: 10. The CDR3 nucleotides read TGTGCCTGGAACCGGAACAGGGGTCGAGGCTACACCTTC. It codes for CAWNRNRGRGYTF.

CDR3: CASSLGQGAYEQYF. CDR3 DNA: TGTGCCAGCAGCCTAGGACAGGGGGCCTACGAGCAGTACTTC. V gene TRBV11-1 combines with J gene TRBJ2-7; 10 bases map to TRBD1. The germline CDR1 and CDR2 sequences are SGHAT and FQDESV (reference sequence). This CDR3 contains 14 residues. V dropped 5 bases and J dropped 2; count of bases not matched to a gene: 3.

This clone was found many times. J is TRBJ2-2 and V is TRBV7-9, with D uncertain. The CDR3 length is 15 residues. From germline, CDR1 is SEHNR and CDR2 FQNEAQ (reference sequence). The ends were cut back, 1 base at V and 0 bases at J, with 6 bases in the middle. CDR3 DNA sequence: TGTGCCAGCAGCTTAGGGGGAACGAACACCGGGGAGCTGTTTTTT. Protein sequence: CASSLGGTNTGELFF.

A single count supports this clone. The chain combines TRBV6-1 with TRBJ2-5, with TRBD1 matching 8 bases. Per the germline V gene, CDR1 is MNHNS and CDR2 is SASEGT. The CDR3 covers 15 residues. Trimming at V came to 6 bases and at J to 3 bases, leaving 9 bases not matched to a gene. CDR3 sequence (DNA): TGTGCCAGCAGCTTGGACAGGGCCAAGGAAGAGACCCAGTACTTC. Amino acid sequence: CASSLDRAKEETQYF.

The V and J genes are TRBV21-1 and TRBJ1-1; the table's TRBD1 call for D was not verified on the DNA. TRBV21-1 is deemed a pseudogene. The CDR3 loop spans 14 amino acids. The CDR3 loop reads CASSINRVNTEAFF. The CDR3 coding sequence is TGTGCCAGCAGCATAAACAGGGTGAACACTGAAGCTTTCTTT.

V and J are TRBV6-4 and TRBJ1-2; D ambiguous. The CDR3 loop spans 11 amino acids. With 2 bases removed from V and 5 bases from J, the gap between germline ends came to 3 bases. The germline CDR1 and CDR2 sequences are MRHNA and SNTAGT. CDR3 sequence reads: CASSDSYGYTF. CDR3 DNA: TGTGCCAGCAGTGACAGTTATGGCTACACCTTC.

The chain recombines TRBV5-5 with TRBJ2-7, with TRBD2 identical over 11 bases. Germline V gene lookup returns CDR1 SGHKS and CDR2 YYEKEE (reference sequence). This CDR3 region has 15 residues. V was clipped by 4 bases and J by 5 bases; unmatched bases: 8. The CDR3 DNA follows: TGTGCCAGCAGCGGTACTAGCGGGAGTCGGCACGAGCAGTACTTC. It encodes CASSGTSGSRHEQYF.

The genes are TRBV19 and TRBJ2-7, with no clear D. The CDR3 runs 15 residues. The V and J ends lost 7 bases and 12 bases respectively, with 28 bases between them. The germline CDR1 and CDR2 sequences are LNHDA and SQIVND (reference sequence). CDR3 sequence reads: CASIPGVYEHPRRYF. Here the CDR3 DNA reads TGTGCCAGTATTCCAGGCGTCTACGAGCATCCCCGGAGGTACTTC.

The genes are TRBV28 and TRBJ2-7; perhaps TRBD2 as D (5 bases). The CDR3 length is 16 residues. With 5 bases removed from V and 1 base from J, the gap between germline ends came to 18 bases. Germline CDR1 is MDHEN and CDR2 is SYDVKM. CDR3 residues: CASSRFIGIASYEQYF. DNA of the CDR3: TGTGCCAGCAGTCGTTTTATCGGTATAGCGTCCTACGAGCAGTACTTC.

CDR3 sequence (DNA): TGTGCCAGCGTTAGGGGCGGAGGGGAAAAACTGTTTTTT. This gives the protein CASVRGGGEKLFF. V and J are TRBV28 and TRBJ1-4; TRBD1 might be the D (5 bases). V lost 8 bases to trimming and J lost 8 bases, with 15 bases between them. The CDR3 has 13 residues. CDR1 and CDR2 from the germline V gene are MDHEN and SYDVKM.

The chain uses TRBV28 and TRBJ2-1; 9 bases line up with TRBD1. V shed 7 bases and J 9 bases; nucleotides not matched to a gene: 16. Germline V gene data show CDR1 as MDHEN and CDR2 as SYDVKM. This CDR3 contains 16 residues. The CDR3 DNA reads TGTGCCAGCATCCACCGCCGGGACAGGGTTCGGGGTGAGCAGTTCTTC. Translated: CASIHRRDRVRGEQFF.

The chain links TRBV30 to TRBJ2-7, with TRBD1 identical over 8 bases. This CDR3 comprises 13 residues. CDR1 GTSNPN and CDR2 SVGIG come from the germline V gene (reference sequence). Unmatched junction bases numbered 3, after V lost 2 bases and J lost 3 bases. This CDR3 is CAWSTGGSYEQYF. CDR3 DNA sequence: TGTGCCTGGAGTACAGGGGGTAGCTACGAGCAGTACTTC.

The V and J genes are TRBV19 and TRBJ2-7; 7 bases line up with TRBD1. CDR1 and CDR2 (germline): LNHDA, SQIVND (reference sequence). This CDR3 spans 14 amino acids. Trimming at V came to 6 bases and at J to 0 bases, leaving 5 bases not matched to a gene. This CDR3 is CASRQGPNSYEQYF. CDR3 nucleotide sequence: TGTGCCAGTAGACAGGGGCCAAACTCCTACGAGCAGTACTTC.

V is TRBV4-1 and J is TRBJ2-3; no definite D call. The ends were cut back, 1 base at V and 6 bases at J, with 11 bases in the middle. Germline CDR1 and CDR2: MGHRA and YSYEKL. The CDR3 is made up of 14 amino acids. Written as DNA, the CDR3 is TGCGCCAGCAGCCAAGTTGGTACGATGGATACGCAGTATTTT. Translating gives CASSQVGTMDTQYF.